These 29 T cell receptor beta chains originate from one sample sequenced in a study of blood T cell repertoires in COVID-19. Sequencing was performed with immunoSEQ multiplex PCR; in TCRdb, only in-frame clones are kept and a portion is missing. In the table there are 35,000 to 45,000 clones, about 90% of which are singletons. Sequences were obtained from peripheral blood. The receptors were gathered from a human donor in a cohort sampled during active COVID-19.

CDR3 bases: TGTGCCAGTAGTACGTATTCCTCTGGGGCCAACGTCCTGACTTTC. Amino acid sequence: CASSTYSSGANVLTF. This chain links TRBV19 with TRBJ2-6; D is uncertain. V lost 4 bases and J 0 bases, leaving 7 bases between the germline ends. Germline CDR1 LNHDA, CDR2 SQIVND (reference sequence). This CDR3 contains 15 residues.

The CDR3 spells CASSFGTGGVFEAFF. CDR3 DNA: TGTGCCAGCAGCTTTGGGACAGGGGGCGTGTTTGAAGCTTTCTTT. The chain uses TRBV7-9 and TRBJ1-1, with 12 bases lining up with TRBD1. V trimming: 3 bases; J trimming: 7 bases; junction bases outside the gene matches: 6. This CDR3 spans 15 amino acids. CDR1 and CDR2 (germline): SEHNR, FQNEAQ (reference sequence).

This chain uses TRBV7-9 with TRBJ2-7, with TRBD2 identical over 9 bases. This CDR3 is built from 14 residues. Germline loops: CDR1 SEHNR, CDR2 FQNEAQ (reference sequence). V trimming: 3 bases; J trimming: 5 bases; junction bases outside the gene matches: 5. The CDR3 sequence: CASSFGRGGDEQYF. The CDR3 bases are TGTGCCAGCAGCTTCGGCCGCGGGGGGGACGAGCAGTACTTC.

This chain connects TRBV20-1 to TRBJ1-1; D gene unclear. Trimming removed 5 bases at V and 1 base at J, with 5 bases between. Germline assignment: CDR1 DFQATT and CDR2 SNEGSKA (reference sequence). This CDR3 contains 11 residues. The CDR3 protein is CSAPWNTEAFF. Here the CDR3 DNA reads TGCAGTGCTCCATGGAACACTGAAGCTTTCTTT.

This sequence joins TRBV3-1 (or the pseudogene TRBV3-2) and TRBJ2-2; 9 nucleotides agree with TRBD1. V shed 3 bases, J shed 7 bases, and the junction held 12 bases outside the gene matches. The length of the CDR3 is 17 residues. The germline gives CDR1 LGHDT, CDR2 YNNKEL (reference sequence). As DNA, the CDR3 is TGTGCCAGCAGCCACCGACCGGGACAGGGCGGAAACGGGGAGCTGTTTTTT. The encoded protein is CASSHRPGQGGNGELFF.

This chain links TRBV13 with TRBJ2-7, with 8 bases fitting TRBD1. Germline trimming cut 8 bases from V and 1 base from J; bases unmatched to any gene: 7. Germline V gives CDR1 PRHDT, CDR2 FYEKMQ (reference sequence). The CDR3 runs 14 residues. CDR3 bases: TGTGCCAGCTTCCGGACAGGGCTTTCCTACGAGCAGTACTTC. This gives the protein CASFRTGLSYEQYF.

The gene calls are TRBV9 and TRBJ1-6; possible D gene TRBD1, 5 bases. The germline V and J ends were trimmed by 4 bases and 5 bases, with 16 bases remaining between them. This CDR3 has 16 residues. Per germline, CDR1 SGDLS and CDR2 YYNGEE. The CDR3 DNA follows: TGTGCCAGCAGCCAAAGGGACTTTGGAAATAATTCACCCCTCCACTTT. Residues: CASSQRDFGNNSPLHF.

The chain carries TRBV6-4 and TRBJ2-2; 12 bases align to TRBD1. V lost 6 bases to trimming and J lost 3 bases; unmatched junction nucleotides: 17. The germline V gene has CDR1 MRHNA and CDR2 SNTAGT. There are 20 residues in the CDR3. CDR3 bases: TGTGCCAGCAGCTGCCTCCGGGACAGGGGGCCTTTGCTCTACACCGGGGAGCTGTTTTTT. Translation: CASSCLRDRGPLLYTGELFF.

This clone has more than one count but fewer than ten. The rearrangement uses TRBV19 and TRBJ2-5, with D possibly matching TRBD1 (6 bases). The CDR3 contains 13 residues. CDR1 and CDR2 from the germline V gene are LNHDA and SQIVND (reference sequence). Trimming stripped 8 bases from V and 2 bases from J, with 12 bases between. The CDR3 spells CASLGHPQETQYF. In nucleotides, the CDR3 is TGTGCCAGTCTGGGACACCCACAAGAGACCCAGTACTTC.

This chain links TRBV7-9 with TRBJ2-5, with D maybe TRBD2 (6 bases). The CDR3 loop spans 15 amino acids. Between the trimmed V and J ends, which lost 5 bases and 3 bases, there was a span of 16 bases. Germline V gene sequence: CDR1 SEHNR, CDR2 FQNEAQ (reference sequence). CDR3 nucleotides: TGTGCCAGCAGCCCACTAGGGGCGGGGAAAGAGACCCAGTACTTC. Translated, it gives CASSPLGAGKETQYF. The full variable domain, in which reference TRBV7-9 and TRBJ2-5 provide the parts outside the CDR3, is DTGVSQNPRHKITKRGQNVTFRCDPISEHNRLYWYRQTLGQGPEFLTYFQNEAQLEKSRLLSDRFSAERPKGSFSTLEIQRTEQGDSAMYLCASSPLGAGKETQYFGPGTRLLVL.

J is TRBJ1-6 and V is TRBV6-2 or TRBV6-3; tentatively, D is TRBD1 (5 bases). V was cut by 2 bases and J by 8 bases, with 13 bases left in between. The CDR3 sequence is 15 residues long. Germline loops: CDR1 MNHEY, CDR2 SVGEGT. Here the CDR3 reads CASSYPGYLDSPLHF. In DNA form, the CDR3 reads TGTGCCAGCAGTTACCCAGGGTACCTTGATTCACCCCTCCACTTT.

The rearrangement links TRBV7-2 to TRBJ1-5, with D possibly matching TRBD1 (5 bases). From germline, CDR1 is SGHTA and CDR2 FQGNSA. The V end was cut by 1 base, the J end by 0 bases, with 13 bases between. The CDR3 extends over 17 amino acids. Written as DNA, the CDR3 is TGTGCCAGCAGCTTAGGGCAGGGACTCTATAGCAATCAGCCCCAGCATTTT. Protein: CASSLGQGLYSNQPQHF.

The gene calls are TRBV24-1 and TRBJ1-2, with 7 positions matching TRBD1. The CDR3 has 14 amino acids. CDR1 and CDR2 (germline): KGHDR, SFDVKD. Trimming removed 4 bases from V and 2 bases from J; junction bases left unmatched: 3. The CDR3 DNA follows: TGTGCCACCAGTGACGGGGGACAGAACTATGGCTACACCTTC. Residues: CATSDGGQNYGYTF.

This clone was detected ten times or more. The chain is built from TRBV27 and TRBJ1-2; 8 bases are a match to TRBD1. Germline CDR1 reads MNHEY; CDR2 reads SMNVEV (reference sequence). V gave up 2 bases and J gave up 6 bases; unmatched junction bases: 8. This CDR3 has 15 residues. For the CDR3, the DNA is TGTGCCAGCAGTTTAACCACGACAGGGGACGATGGCTACACCTTC. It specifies CASSLTTTGDDGYTF.

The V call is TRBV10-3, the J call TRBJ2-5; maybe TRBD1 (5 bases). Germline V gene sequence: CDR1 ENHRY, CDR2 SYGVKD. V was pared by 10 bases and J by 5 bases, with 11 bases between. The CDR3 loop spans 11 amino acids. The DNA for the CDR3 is TGTGCCAGCGGTGGGGCGGAGACCCAGTACTTC. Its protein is CASGGAETQYF.

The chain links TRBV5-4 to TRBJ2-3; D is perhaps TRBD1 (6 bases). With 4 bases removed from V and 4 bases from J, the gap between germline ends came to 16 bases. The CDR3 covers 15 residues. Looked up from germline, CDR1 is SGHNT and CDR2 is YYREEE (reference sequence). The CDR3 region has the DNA TGTGCCAGCAGCCCGCCTCCAGCAGGGGCAGATACGCAGTATTTT. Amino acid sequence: CASSPPPAGADTQYF.

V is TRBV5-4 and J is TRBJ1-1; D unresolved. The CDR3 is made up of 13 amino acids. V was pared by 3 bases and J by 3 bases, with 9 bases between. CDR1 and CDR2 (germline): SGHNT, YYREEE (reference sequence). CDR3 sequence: CASSSGEDTEAFF. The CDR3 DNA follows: TGTGCCAGCAGCTCCGGGGAGGACACTGAAGCTTTCTTT.

This CDR3 is CASSPLDRGVYEQYF. CDR3 DNA: TGCGCCAGCAGCCCCTTGGACAGGGGGGTCTACGAGCAGTACTTC. The chain has TRBV5-1 and TRBJ2-7; TRBD1 matches 10 bases. V gave up 4 bases and J gave up 3 bases; unmatched junction bases: 7. The germline V gene encodes CDR1 SGHRS and CDR2 YFSETQ. The length of the CDR3 is 15 residues.

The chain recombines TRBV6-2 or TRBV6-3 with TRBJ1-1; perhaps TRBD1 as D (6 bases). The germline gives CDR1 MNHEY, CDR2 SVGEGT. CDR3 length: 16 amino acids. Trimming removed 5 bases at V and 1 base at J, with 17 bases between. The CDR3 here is CASSKPVGAANTEAFF. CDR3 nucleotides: TGTGCCAGCAGTAAACCTGTGGGGGCTGCGAACACTGAAGCTTTCTTT.

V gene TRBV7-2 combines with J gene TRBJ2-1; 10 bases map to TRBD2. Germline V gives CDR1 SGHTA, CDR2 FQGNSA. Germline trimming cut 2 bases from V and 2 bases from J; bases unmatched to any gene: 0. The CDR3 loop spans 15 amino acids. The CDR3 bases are TGTGCCAGCAGCTTAAGCGGGGGGGCCTACAATGAGCAGTTCTTC. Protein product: CASSLSGGAYNEQFF.

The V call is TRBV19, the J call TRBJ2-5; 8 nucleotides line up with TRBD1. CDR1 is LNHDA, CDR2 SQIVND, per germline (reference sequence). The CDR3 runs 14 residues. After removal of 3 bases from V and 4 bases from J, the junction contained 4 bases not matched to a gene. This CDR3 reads CASSMGDRPETQYF. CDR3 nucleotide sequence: TGTGCCAGTAGTATGGGGGACAGGCCAGAGACCCAGTACTTC.

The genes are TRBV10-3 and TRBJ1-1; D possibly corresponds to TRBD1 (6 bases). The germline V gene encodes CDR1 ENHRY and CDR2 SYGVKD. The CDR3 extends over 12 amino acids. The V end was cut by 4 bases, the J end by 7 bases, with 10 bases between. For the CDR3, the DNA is TGTGCCATCAGTGGGACAGAAGGTGAAGCTTTCTTT. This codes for CAISGTEGEAFF.

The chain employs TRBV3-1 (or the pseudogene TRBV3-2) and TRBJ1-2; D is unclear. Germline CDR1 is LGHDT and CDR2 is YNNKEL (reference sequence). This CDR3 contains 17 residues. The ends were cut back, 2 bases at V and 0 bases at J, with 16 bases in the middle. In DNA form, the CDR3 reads TGTGCCAGCAGCCAACTTAATCCAGGCCGACCTAACTATGGCTACACCTTC. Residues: CASSQLNPGRPNYGYTF.

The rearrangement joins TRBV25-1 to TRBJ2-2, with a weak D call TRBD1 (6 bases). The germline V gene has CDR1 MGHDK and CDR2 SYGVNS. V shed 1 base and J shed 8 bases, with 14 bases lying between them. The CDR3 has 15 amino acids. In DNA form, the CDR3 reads TGTGCCAGCAGTGAATTGACAGGTCAATCGGGGGAGCTGTTTTTT. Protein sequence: CASSELTGQSGELFF.

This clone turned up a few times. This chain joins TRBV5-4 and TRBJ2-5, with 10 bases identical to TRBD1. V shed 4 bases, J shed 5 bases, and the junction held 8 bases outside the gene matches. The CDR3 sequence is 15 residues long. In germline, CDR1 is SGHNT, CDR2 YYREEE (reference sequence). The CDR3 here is CASSPSTGGGETQYF. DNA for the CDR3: TGTGCCAGCAGCCCCTCGACAGGGGGCGGGGAGACCCAGTACTTC.

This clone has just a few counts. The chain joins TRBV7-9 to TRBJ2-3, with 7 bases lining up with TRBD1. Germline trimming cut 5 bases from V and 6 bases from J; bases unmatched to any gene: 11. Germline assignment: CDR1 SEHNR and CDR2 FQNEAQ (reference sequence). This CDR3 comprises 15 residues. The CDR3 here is CASSRGGPSTDTQYF. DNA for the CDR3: TGTGCCAGCAGCCGAGGGGGCCCATCCACGGATACGCAGTATTTT.

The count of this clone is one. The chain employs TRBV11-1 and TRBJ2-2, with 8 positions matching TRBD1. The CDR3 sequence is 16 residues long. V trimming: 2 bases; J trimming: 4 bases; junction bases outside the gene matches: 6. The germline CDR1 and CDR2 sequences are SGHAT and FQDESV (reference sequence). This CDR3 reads CASSLMDRDPTGELFF. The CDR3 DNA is TGTGCCAGCAGCTTAATGGACAGGGACCCCACCGGGGAGCTGTTTTTT.

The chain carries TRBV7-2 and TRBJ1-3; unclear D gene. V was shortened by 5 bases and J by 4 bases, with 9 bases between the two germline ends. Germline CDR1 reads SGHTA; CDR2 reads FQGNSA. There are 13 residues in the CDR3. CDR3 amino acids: CASSPQQGNTIYF. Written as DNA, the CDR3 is TGTGCCAGCAGCCCCCAACAGGGAAACACCATATATTTT.

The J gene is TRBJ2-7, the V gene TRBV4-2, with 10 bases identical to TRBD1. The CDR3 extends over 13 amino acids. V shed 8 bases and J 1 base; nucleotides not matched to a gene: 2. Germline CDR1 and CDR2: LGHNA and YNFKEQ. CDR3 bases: TGTGCCAGCGGACAGGGGGGATCCTACGAGCAGTACTTC. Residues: CASGQGGSYEQYF.